This TCR beta chain stems from a study of blood T cell repertoires in COVID-19. At the level of the study: Donors in the United States, Italy and Spain gave samples during acute or convalescent COVID-19. The analysed material was cDNA or gDNA that came from T cells, B-cell-depleted T cells, or PBMCs.

V was clipped by 9 bases and J by 13 bases, with 20 bases between them. The CDR3 loop spans 12 amino acids. Germline CDR1 LNHDA, CDR2 SQIVND (reference sequence). As handled by the study authors: Cell counts per sample came from amplifying reference gene primers. TCRdb's table, derived via immunoSEQ multiplex PCR, lists solely in-frame clones and lacks some. V, J and clone size are taken as reported in that table, and D and trimming were inferred from the DNA itself. The data hold some 150,000 clones, with around 82% observed a single time. The J gene is TRBJ2-3, the V gene TRBV19, with D possibly TRBD1 on 5 matching bases. Sequenced input: peripheral blood. This clonotype was sampled from a man between 60 and 75 years old who had recovered from COVID-19. This CDR3 reads CASPTARAPEYF. Here the CDR3 DNA reads TGTGCCAGCCCGACCGCCAGGGCCCCAGAGTATTTT.